This T cell receptor (beta chain) comes out of a study of molecular identifiers for immune sequencing clone quantification. V lost 5 bases to trimming and J lost 8 bases, with 9 bases between them. Germline values: CDR1 KGHDR, CDR2 SFDVKD. This CDR3 has 12 residues. In preparing bulk TCR libraries, previously described methods and listed TCR primers were used. Each CDR3 protein is one row after TCRdb ran MiXCR on the PCR reads. Of 400,000 to 600,000 distinct CDR3 sequences in the sample, about a fifth were seen once. Study conclusions and caveats: Highly expanded clones may be undercounted when identical TCR molecules share barcodes. Reports indicate spiked Jurkat TCR RNA from one cell could be found among roughly 980,000 naive cells.

About this clonotype: Its antigen is unidentified. This may be a read error, as it is one base from a much larger clone.

The sequence was collected from a human donor in good health. Some libraries in this study had Jurkat cell RNA spiked in. Sequencing input: naive CD8+ T cells from blood, with Jurkat cell RNA spiked in. The subset denotes: FACS-sorted CD8+CD4-CCR7+CD45RA+ naive T cells. The chain couples TRBV24-1 to TRBJ2-1; a possible D gene is TRBD1 (6 bases). This chain's CDR3 is CATSGSGDEQFF. The DNA of the CDR3 is TGTGCCACCAGTGGTTCAGGGGATGAGCAGTTCTTC.